Sequencing of this T cell receptor (beta chain) was carried out in a study of blood T cell repertoires in COVID-19. As for the study in general: The cDNA or gDNA used as material had been derived from T cells, B-cell-depleted T cells, or PBMCs.

Germline assignment: CDR1 KGHSH and CDR2 LQKENI. CDR3 length: 15 residues. V was pared by 0 bases and J by 8 bases, with 4 bases of the junction left unmatched. Original analysis: Amplifying reference gene primers gave estimates of nucleated cell counts. Profiling relied on immunoSEQ multiplex PCR, and the TCRdb table lists in-frame clones only, not all of them. V, J and clone size are those of that table, while D and trimming were read from the DNA. The sample has about 200,000 clones, just under 90% seen once. The sequenced sample was peripheral blood. The TCR sequence derives from a man in his sixties who had recovered from COVID-19. V gene TRBV18 combines with J gene TRBJ2-1; TRBD2 agrees at 10 bases. CDR3 amino acids: CASSPPLAGEDEQFF. The CDR3 DNA follows: TGTGCCAGCTCACCACCGCTAGCGGGAGAAGATGAGCAGTTCTTC.